The next 26 T cell receptor beta chains were all read from a single sample in a study of blood T cell repertoires in COVID-19. Sequencing used immunoSEQ multiplex PCR; TCRdb keeps in-frame clones, though not all of them. This table holds 250,000 to 350,000 clones, approximately 91% found once. Sequencing used peripheral blood. These TCRs come from a woman aged 55 to 70 with acute or convalescent COVID-19.

The chain has TRBV4-1 and TRBJ2-1, with 11 bases identical to TRBD2. This CDR3 region has 20 residues. V was pared by 0 bases and J by 0 bases, with 10 bases of the junction left unmatched. From germline, CDR1 is MGHRA and CDR2 YSYEKL. CDR3 amino acids: CASSQEKLAGASSSYNEQFF. CDR3 coding DNA: TGCGCCAGCAGCCAAGAAAAACTAGCGGGAGCTTCAAGCTCCTACAATGAGCAGTTCTTC.

The V gene is TRBV5-1, the J gene TRBJ2-3, with TRBD1 as a possible D gene (6 bases). Germline CDR1 is SGHRS and CDR2 is YFSETQ. The V end was cut by 4 bases, the J end by 6 bases, with 15 bases between. The CDR3 runs 14 residues. Written as DNA, the CDR3 is TGCGCCAGCAGCACCGGGACAACCGCTGATACGCAGTATTTT. Translated, it gives CASSTGTTADTQYF. The full variable domain, its missing parts supplied by reference TRBV5-1 and TRBJ2-3, is KAGVTQTPRYLIKTRGQQVTLSCSPISGHRSVSWYQQTPGQGLQFLFEYFSETQRNKGNFPGRFSGRQFSNSRSEMNVSTLELGDSALYLCASSTGTTADTQYFGPGTRLTVL.

The rearrangement links TRBV2 to TRBJ1-5; tentatively, D is TRBD1 (5 bases). The CDR3 sequence is 15 residues long. The V end lost 2 bases, the J end lost 2 bases, and 10 bases lay between the germline ends. Per the germline V gene, CDR1 is SNHLY and CDR2 is FYNNEI. The CDR3 sequence: CASSETPQGNQPQHF. In nucleotides, the CDR3 is TGTGCCAGCAGTGAAACCCCACAGGGCAATCAGCCCCAGCATTTT.

V is TRBV15 and J is TRBJ2-1; 8 bases match TRBD1. Looked up from germline, CDR1 is LNHNV and CDR2 is YYDKDF (reference sequence). The trim removed 6 bases at V and 2 bases at J, leaving 6 bases unmatched. This CDR3 contains 15 residues. DNA for the CDR3: TGTGCCACCAGTCCCCGACAGGGGCCCTACAATGAGCAGTTCTTC. Its protein is CATSPRQGPYNEQFF.

The rearrangement joins TRBV28 to TRBJ1-2; D remains ambiguous. V shed 6 bases and J shed 0 bases, with 5 bases lying between them. CDR1 is MDHEN and CDR2 is SYDVKM in the germline V gene. This CDR3 comprises 12 residues. CDR3 nucleotide sequence: TGTGCCAGCAGCCGGGCTAACTATGGCTACACCTTC. Translation: CASSRANYGYTF.

This clone occurred a few times. The rearrangement joins TRBV10-1 to TRBJ1-1, with TRBD1 matching 7 bases. Germline assignment: CDR1 WNHNN and CDR2 SYGVQD (reference sequence). The CDR3 is 11 residues long. Trimming cost V 10 bases and J 4 bases; bases outside gene matches: 3. CDR3 sequence: CAKRGPTEAFF. The CDR3 DNA is TGCGCCAAAAGGGGGCCCACTGAAGCTTTCTTT.

This clone was counted a single time. The V and J genes are TRBV5-1 and TRBJ2-3; TRBD2 matches at 13 bases. Germline trimming cut 4 bases from V and 3 bases from J; bases unmatched to any gene: 5. The CDR3 totals 16 residues. CDR1 is SGHRS and CDR2 is YFSETQ in the germline V gene. In DNA, the CDR3 is TGCGCCAGCAGCCTAAGGACTAGCGGGAGAACAGATACGCAGTATTTT. This codes for CASSLRTSGRTDTQYF.

V usage is TRBV10-3 and J usage is TRBJ1-2, with a possible D match to TRBD1 (6 bases). The CDR3 covers 18 residues. Germline values: CDR1 ENHRY, CDR2 SYGVKD. Trimming cost V 3 bases and J 4 bases, with 24 bases left between them. The CDR3 sequence: CAISERNAGGASVYGYTF. In DNA form, the CDR3 reads TGTGCCATCAGTGAAAGAAATGCGGGGGGCGCTTCCGTCTATGGCTACACCTTC.

The CDR3: CASSFGTGGHTEAFF. CDR3 DNA: TGTGCCAGCAGCTTCGGGACAGGGGGACACACTGAAGCTTTCTTT. This chain links TRBV7-9 with TRBJ1-1, with 11 bases fitting TRBD1. CDR1 SEHNR and CDR2 FQNEAQ come from the germline V gene (reference sequence). With V trimmed by 3 bases and J by 3 bases, 3 bases remained unmatched. CDR3 length: 15 residues.

The genes are TRBV29-1 and TRBJ1-1; D unresolved. Germline V CDR1 and CDR2: SQVTM, ANQGSEA. The CDR3 consists of 10 residues. Trimming pared 5 bases from V and 11 bases from J, leaving 12 bases between. CDR3 DNA: TGCAGCGTTCAACTGAGAGGGGCTTTCTTT. It is translated as CSVQLRGAFF.

The chain carries TRBV5-1 and TRBJ2-3; tentatively, D is TRBD2 (6 bases). From germline, CDR1 is SGHRS and CDR2 YFSETQ. This CDR3 is 14 amino acids long. V was shortened by 5 bases and J by 1 base, with 11 bases between the two germline ends. DNA of the CDR3: TGCGCCAGCAGGGGCGGGGCCCGCACAGATACGCAGTATTTT. Amino acid sequence: CASRGGARTDTQYF.

The rearrangement uses TRBV24-1 and TRBJ2-7, with D uncertain. The CDR3 has 17 amino acids. Germline V CDR1 and CDR2: KGHDR, SFDVKD. Trimming stripped 3 bases from V and 3 bases from J, with 20 bases between. CDR3: CATSDKIRQAPVYEQYF. The CDR3 DNA sequence: TGTGCCACCAGTGATAAGATCAGGCAAGCCCCCGTCTACGAGCAGTACTTC.

Points on this clone: Other DNA variants within this sample encode the same CDR3. The chain is built from TRBV2 and TRBJ2-5; no definite D call. The CDR3 is 13 amino acids. CDR1 is SNHLY, CDR2 FYNNEI, per germline. V lost 6 bases and J 0 bases, leaving 8 bases between the germline ends. The CDR3 loop reads CASSRDNQETQYF. CDR3 bases: TGTGCCAGCAGCCGCGACAACCAAGAGACCCAGTACTTC.

The chain joins TRBV19 to TRBJ2-5; 7 bases fit TRBD2. Trimming cost V 0 bases and J 5 bases; bases outside gene matches: 3. Germline V gives CDR1 LNHDA, CDR2 SQIVND (reference sequence). This CDR3 region has 14 residues. In nucleotides, the CDR3 is TGTGCCAGTAGTATAGAAATACTAGCGGAGACCCAGTACTTC. It codes for CASSIEILAETQYF.

This chain connects TRBV28 to TRBJ2-1; perhaps TRBD2 as D (5 bases). Germline CDR1 reads MDHEN; CDR2 reads SYDVKM. The ends were cut back, 3 bases at V and 0 bases at J, with 9 bases in the middle. CDR3 length: 15 amino acids. The CDR3 protein is CASSLSGSSYNEQFF. DNA of the CDR3: TGTGCCAGCAGTTTGAGCGGCAGCTCCTACAATGAGCAGTTCTTC. The variable domain in full, with the rest retrieved from reference TRBV28 and TRBJ2-1, is DVKVTQSSRYLVKRTGEKVFLECVQDMDHENMFWYRQDPGLGLRLIYFSYDVKMKEKGDIPEGYSVSREKKERFSLILESASTNQTSMYLCASSLSGSSYNEQFFGPGTRLTVL.

The V gene is TRBV6-5, the J gene TRBJ2-7, with D perhaps matching TRBD1 (6 bases). Germline V CDR1 and CDR2: MNHEY, SVGAGI. The CDR3 covers 13 residues. V was clipped by 6 bases and J by 0 bases, with 9 bases between them. The CDR3 DNA is TGTGCCAGCAGCCGGGACAACTCCTACGAGCAGTACTTC. Amino acids: CASSRDNSYEQYF.

The rearrangement uses TRBV19 and TRBJ1-5; D is unresolved. This CDR3 is 16 amino acids long. Trimming took 5 bases from V and 0 from J, leaving 14 bases between them. Per the germline V gene, CDR1 is LNHDA and CDR2 is SQIVND (reference sequence). Here the CDR3 reads CASSPQDWYSNQPQHF. CDR3 sequence (DNA): TGTGCCAGTAGTCCCCAGGACTGGTATAGCAATCAGCCCCAGCATTTT.

The chain uses TRBV10-3 and TRBJ2-2, with TRBD1 matching over 7 bases. This CDR3 is built from 15 residues. After removal of 4 bases from V and 0 bases from J, the junction contained 2 bases not matched to a gene. In germline, CDR1 is ENHRY, CDR2 SYGVKD. The CDR3 here is CAISVDRANTGELFF. CDR3 DNA: TGTGCCATCAGTGTTGACAGGGCGAACACCGGGGAGCTGTTTTTT.

This sequence joins TRBV29-1 and TRBJ2-1; TRBD1 matches at 7 bases. Germline V gives CDR1 SQVTM, CDR2 ANQGSEA. The CDR3 runs to 12 residues. V shed 7 bases and J 2 bases; nucleotides not matched to a gene: 2. CDR3 DNA sequence: TGCAGCGGGGGACAGCCCTACAATGAGCAGTTCTTC. This gives the protein CSGGQPYNEQFF.

This chain joins TRBV27 and TRBJ2-3; 8 bases match TRBD1. The junction had 6 bases not matched to a gene; V was cut back by 3 bases and J by 4 bases. CDR3 length: 15 residues. Per the germline V gene, CDR1 is MNHEY and CDR2 is SMNVEV (reference sequence). The CDR3 coding sequence is TGTGCCAGCAGTTTCCAGGGGGCTGGCGCAGATACGCAGTATTTT. Translated: CASSFQGAGADTQYF.

The V gene is TRBV27, the J gene TRBJ1-3; D remains ambiguous. CDR1 and CDR2 from the germline V gene are MNHEY and SMNVEV (reference sequence). V shed 0 bases and J shed 4 bases, with 7 bases lying between them. CDR3 length: 14 amino acids. The CDR3, as DNA: TGTGCCAGCAGTTTATCGGGCAGCGGAAACACCATATATTTT. Translation: CASSLSGSGNTIYF.

J is TRBJ2-1 and V is TRBV29-1, with D maybe TRBD1 (7 bases). With 7 bases removed from V and 10 bases from J, the gap between germline ends came to 17 bases. Germline CDR1 is SQVTM and CDR2 is ANQGSEA. This CDR3 comprises 12 residues. CDR3 in DNA: TGCAGCGCCAGGGGGGCACGAGGAGAGCAGTTCTTC. Amino acids: CSARGARGEQFF.

The CDR3 DNA reads as TGTGCCAGCAGTTTATTGAGGCCTAGCGGATTTTCCTACAATGAGCAGTTCTTC. Translating gives CASSLLRPSGFSYNEQFF. J is TRBJ2-1 and V is TRBV27, with 7 bases fitting TRBD2. The CDR3 consists of 18 residues. Trimming cost V 1 base and J 1 base; bases outside gene matches: 10. Germline CDR1 MNHEY, CDR2 SMNVEV (reference sequence).

The V gene is TRBV5-1, the J gene TRBJ2-1, with 11 bases lining up with TRBD2. Germline loops: CDR1 SGHRS, CDR2 YFSETQ. J was trimmed by 5 bases and V by 1 base; bases with no gene match: 8. This CDR3 is built from 17 residues. The CDR3 DNA sequence: TGCGCCAGCAGCTTGACTAGCGGGAGACACCGGCACAATGAGCAGTTCTTC. It codes for CASSLTSGRHRHNEQFF.

The chain carries TRBV28 and TRBJ2-7; 9 bases line up with TRBD1. After removal of 5 bases from V and 3 bases from J, the junction contained 11 bases not matched to a gene. Germline loops: CDR1 MDHEN, CDR2 SYDVKM. CDR3 length: 16 residues. CDR3 sequence (DNA): TGTGCCAGCAGTCCAAGGGTTGGGACAGGGAGCTACGAGCAGTACTTC. Protein: CASSPRVGTGSYEQYF.

The chain recombines TRBV27 with TRBJ2-3, with TRBD2 matching 7 bases. CDR3 length: 19 residues. Per the germline V gene, CDR1 is MNHEY and CDR2 is SMNVEV (reference sequence). V lost 0 bases to trimming and J lost 3 bases; unmatched junction nucleotides: 15. The CDR3 nucleotides read TGTGCCAGCAGTTTATCGGGGCCCAGAAGTGGCGGGAGAACAGATACGCAGTATTTT. It encodes CASSLSGPRSGGRTDTQYF.